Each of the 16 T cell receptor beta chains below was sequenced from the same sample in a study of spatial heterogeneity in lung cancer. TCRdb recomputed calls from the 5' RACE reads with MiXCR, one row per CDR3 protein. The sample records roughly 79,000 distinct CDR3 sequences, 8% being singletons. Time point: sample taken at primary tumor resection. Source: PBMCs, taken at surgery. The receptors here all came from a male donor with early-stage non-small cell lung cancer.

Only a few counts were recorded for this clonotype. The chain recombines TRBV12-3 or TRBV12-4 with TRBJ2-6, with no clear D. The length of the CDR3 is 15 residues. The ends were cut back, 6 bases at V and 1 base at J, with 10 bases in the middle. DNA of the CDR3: TGTGCCAGCAGCCTGACGGAGTCTGGGGCCAACGTCCTGACTTTC. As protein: CASSLTESGANVLTF.

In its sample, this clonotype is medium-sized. The CDR3 reads CASNPPGETQYF. DNA of the CDR3: TGTGCCAGCAATCCCCCGGGCGAGACCCAGTACTTC. The rearrangement uses TRBV28 and TRBJ2-5; no clear D gene. Looked up from germline, CDR1 is MDHEN and CDR2 is SYDVKM. V lost 7 bases to trimming and J lost 5 bases, with 11 bases between them. The CDR3 totals 12 residues.

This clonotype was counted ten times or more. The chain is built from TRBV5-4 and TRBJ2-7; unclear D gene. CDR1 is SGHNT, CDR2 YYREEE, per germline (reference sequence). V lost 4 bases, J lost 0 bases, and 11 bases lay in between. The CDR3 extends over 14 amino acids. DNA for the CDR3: TGTGCCAGCAGCATGGACGCCAGCTCCTACGAGCAGTACTTC. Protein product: CASSMDASSYEQYF.

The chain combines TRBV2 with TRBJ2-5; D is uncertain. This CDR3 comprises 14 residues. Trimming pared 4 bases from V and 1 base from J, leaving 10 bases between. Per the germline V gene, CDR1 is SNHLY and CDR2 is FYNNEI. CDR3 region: CASSVYGPQETQYF. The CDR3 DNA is TGTGCCAGCAGTGTCTACGGACCCCAAGAGACCCAGTACTTC.

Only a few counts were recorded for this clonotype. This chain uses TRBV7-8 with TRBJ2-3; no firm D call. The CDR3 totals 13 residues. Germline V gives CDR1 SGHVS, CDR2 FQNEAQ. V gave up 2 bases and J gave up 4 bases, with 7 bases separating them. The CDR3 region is CASSLLGADTQYF. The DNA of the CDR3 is TGTGCCAGCAGCTTACTGGGCGCAGATACGCAGTATTTT.

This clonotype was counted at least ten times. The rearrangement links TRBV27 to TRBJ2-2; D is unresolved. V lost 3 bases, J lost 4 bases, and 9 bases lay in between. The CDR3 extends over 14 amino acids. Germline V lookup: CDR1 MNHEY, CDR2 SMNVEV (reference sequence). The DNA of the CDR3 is TGTGCCAGCAGTTTGGTAGCCTCCACCGGGGAGCTGTTTTTT. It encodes CASSLVASTGELFF.

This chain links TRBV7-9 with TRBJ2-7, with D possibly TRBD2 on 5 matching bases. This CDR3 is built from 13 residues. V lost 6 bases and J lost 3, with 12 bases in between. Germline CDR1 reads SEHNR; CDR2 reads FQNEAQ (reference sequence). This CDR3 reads CASSFPGNYEQYF. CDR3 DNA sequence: TGTGCCAGCAGTTTTCCGGGAAACTACGAGCAGTACTTC.

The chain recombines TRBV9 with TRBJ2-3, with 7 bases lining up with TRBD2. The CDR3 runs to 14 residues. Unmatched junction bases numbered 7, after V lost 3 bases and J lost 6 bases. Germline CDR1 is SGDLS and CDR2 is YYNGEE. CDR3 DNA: TGTGCCAGCAGCGACGGGAGGCCAAGGGATACGCAGTATTTT. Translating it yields CASSDGRPRDTQYF.

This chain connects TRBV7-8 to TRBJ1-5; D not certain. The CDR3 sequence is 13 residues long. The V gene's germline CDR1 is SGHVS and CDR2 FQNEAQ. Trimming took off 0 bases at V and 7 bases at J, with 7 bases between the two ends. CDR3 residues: CASSLAHAQPQHF. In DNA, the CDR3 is TGTGCCAGCAGCTTAGCGCATGCCCAGCCCCAGCATTTT.

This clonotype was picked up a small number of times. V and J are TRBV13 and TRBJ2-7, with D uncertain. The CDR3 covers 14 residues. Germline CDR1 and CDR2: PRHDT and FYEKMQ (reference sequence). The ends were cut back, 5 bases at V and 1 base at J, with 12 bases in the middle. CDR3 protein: CASSPDLRSYEQYF. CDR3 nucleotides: TGTGCCAGCAGCCCCGATTTGCGGTCCTACGAGCAGTACTTC.

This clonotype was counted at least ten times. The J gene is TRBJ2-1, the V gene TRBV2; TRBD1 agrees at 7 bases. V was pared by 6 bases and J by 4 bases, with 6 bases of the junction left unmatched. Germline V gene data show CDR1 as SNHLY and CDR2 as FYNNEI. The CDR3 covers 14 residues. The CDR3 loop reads CASRADRRYNEQFF. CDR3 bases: TGTGCCAGCAGGGCGGACAGGCGTTACAATGAGCAGTTCTTC.

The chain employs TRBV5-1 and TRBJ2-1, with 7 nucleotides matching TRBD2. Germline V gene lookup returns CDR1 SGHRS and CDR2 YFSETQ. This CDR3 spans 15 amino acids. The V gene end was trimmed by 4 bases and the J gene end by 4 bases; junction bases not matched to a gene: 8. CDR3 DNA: TGCGCCAGCAGCATCTCTAGCGGCGTTTACAATGAGCAGTTCTTC. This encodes CASSISSGVYNEQFF.

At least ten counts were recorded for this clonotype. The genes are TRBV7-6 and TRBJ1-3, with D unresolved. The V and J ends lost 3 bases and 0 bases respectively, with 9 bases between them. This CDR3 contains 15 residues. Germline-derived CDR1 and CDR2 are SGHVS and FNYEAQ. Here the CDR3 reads CASSLGADSGNTIYF. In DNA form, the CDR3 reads TGTGCCAGCAGCTTGGGAGCCGACTCTGGAAACACCATATATTTT.

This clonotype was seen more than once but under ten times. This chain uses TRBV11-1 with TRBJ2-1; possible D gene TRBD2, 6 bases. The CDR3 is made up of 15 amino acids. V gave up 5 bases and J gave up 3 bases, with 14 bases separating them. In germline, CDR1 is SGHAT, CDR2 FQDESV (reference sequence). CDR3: CASSPAGRNYNEQFF. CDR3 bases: TGTGCCAGCAGCCCGGCCGGGAGAAACTACAATGAGCAGTTCTTC.

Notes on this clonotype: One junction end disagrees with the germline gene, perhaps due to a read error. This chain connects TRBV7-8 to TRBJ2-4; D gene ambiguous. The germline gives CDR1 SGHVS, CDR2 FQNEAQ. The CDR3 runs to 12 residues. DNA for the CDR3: TGTGCCAGCAGCTTAGACGGCCGCCCGGTCGACTTC. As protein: CASSLDGRPVDF.

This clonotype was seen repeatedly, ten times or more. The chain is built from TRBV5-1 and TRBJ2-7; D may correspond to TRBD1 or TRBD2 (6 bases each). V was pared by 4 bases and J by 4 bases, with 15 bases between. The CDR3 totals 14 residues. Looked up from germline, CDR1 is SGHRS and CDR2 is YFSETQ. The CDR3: CASSPEGEGYEQYF. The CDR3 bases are TGCGCCAGCAGCCCGGAGGGGGAAGGTTACGAGCAGTACTTC.